This T cell receptor (beta chain) comes out of a study of Graves' ophthalmopathy and Graves' hyperthyroidism. RNA transcripts were the source from which TCR beta CDR3 regions were amplified. HTBI primers served in a first-round RT-PCR, which a second-round multiplex PCR followed. TCRdb analysed the multiplex PCR reads with MiXCR anew, one entry per CDR3 protein. The repertoire consists of some 520,000 distinct CDR3 sequences, with about an eighth occurring once and the leading ten covering around 9.8%. Researchers turned away patients with other autoimmune diseases, uncontrolled infections, pregnancy or lactation. The CDR3 extends over 13 amino acids. Trimming took 6 bases from V and 3 from J, leaving 9 bases between them. This clonotype was seen at least ten times. What it binds is not known. Study-wide results and limits: The blood repertoire also included most expanded thyroid clonotypes above 0.001 frequency. Ophthalmopathy versus stable hyperthyroidism: 13-signature model gave less than 90% sensitivity, 75% to 83% specificity.

This TCR came from a woman in her twenties or thirties with Graves' ophthalmopathy. The chain has TRBV12-3 or TRBV12-4 and TRBJ1-5, with D unclear. Sequencing was done on a sample of blood. The CDR3 nucleotides are TGTGCCAGCAGCACCGGGATCAATCAGCCCCAGCATTTT. Its translation is CASSTGINQPQHF.